This is a list of T cell receptor beta chains from one sample in a study of OX40 agonist ivuxolimab in advanced cancers. The protocol was immunoSEQ multiplex PCR, while the TCRdb copy is restricted to in-frame clones and leaves out a portion. This table holds some 45,000 clones, around 92% found once. The sequencing here drew on CD4+ or CD8+ T cells sorted from blood, taken in a trial of the OX40 agonist ivuxolimab. These receptors were taken from an adult with an advanced solid tumor such as melanoma, head and neck, liver or kidney cancer. Each CDR3 is given with its conserved first and last residue. The D gene is left open where the match is weak. Expanded clones are given a class, and other clones once, few, many or no size at all.

TRBD1	TRBJ2-3	TRBV13	NA	CASSLSRGQGPAHTQYF	TGTGCCAGCAGCTTATCACGTGGACAGGGACCCGCCCATACGCAGTATTTT
TRBD1	TRBJ1-2	TRBV30	NA	CAWSVGYRGHPNYGYTF	TGTGCCTGGAGTGTAGGGTACAGGGGGCACCCCAACTATGGCTACACCTTC
NA	TRBJ2-7	TRBV30	NA	CAWSTPGRTSYEQYF	TGTGCCTGGAGTACACCGGGACGCACATCCTACGAGCAGTACTTC
NA	TRBJ2-1	TRBV7-2	NA	CASSLRQGLIYEQFF	TGTGCCAGCAGCTTACGGCAGGGGTTAATCTATGAGCAGTTCTTC
NA	TRBJ2-1	TRBV6-5	NA	CASSYSSPYNEQFF	TGTGCCAGCAGTTACAGTTCCCCCTACAATGAGCAGTTCTTC
TRBD1	TRBJ2-1	TRBV14	NA	CASSQVWDRTYNEQFF	TGTGCCAGCAGCCAAGTGTGGGACAGAACCTACAATGAGCAGTTCTTC
NA	TRBJ1-6	TRBV6-6	NA	CASSQDSSSPLHF	TGTGCCAGCAGTCAGGACAGCAGTTCACCCCTCCACTTT
NA	TRBJ2-1	TRBV7-9	NA	CASSLPRGVRNEQFF	TGTGCCAGCAGCTTACCTCGTGGGGTACGCAATGAGCAGTTCTTC
NA	TRBJ2-5	TRBV4-1	NA	CASSQQETQYF	TGCGCCAGCAGCCAACAAGAGACCCAGTACTTC
TRBD2	TRBJ2-1	TRBV27	NA	CASSLRGLAGQSGKFF	TGTGCCAGCAGTTTACGGGGGCTAGCGGGGCAATCTGGGAAGTTCTTC
NA	TRBJ1-6	TRBV19	NA	CASSISGLGSNSPLHF	TGTGCCAGTAGTATATCGGGTTTGGGCAGTAATTCACCCCTCCACTTT
NA	TRBJ1-1	TRBV27	NA	CASSHGPPVEGAFF	TGTGCCAGCAGTCACGGACCCCCCGTAGAAGGAGCTTTCTTT
TRBD1	TRBJ1-1	TRBV19	NA	CASSMYGTVDLEAFF	TGTGCCAGTAGTATGTACGGGACAGTGGATTTAGAAGCTTTCTTT
TRBD1	TRBJ2-1	TRBV5-6	NA	CASRAGGSYNEQFF	TGTGCCAGCAGAGCAGGGGGCTCCTACAATGAGCAGTTCTTC
NA	TRBJ2-2	TRBV7-8	NA	CASSLAAETGELFF	TGTGCCAGCAGCTTAGCGGCCGAGACCGGGGAGCTGTTTTTT
NA	TRBJ2-3	TRBV5-1	once	CASSLDSVGDTQYF	TGCGCCAGCAGCTTGGATTCTGTAGGAGATACGCAGTATTTT
TRBD2	TRBJ2-1	TRBV7-8	NA	CASSLGLAGGGEQFF	TGTGCCAGCAGCTTGGGACTAGCGGGAGGTGGTGAGCAGTTCTTC
NA	TRBJ1-3	TRBV11-2	once	CASSLVTGRNTIYF	TGTGCCAGCAGCTTAGTAACAGGGCGAAACACCATATATTTT
NA	TRBJ1-2	TRBV14	NA	CASSQGRRQIYGYTF	TGTGCCAGCAGTCAAGGAAGACGGCAGATCTATGGCTACACCTTC
NA	TRBJ2-7	TRBV6-6	NA	CASSYSGRGDGEQYF	TGTGCCAGCAGTTACTCCGGTCGTGGGGACGGCGAGCAGTACTTC
NA	TRBJ1-1	TRBV9	NA	CASSVEGFRGAFF	TGTGCCAGCAGCGTAGAAGGTTTCCGAGGAGCTTTCTTT
TRBD1	TRBJ1-1	TRBV11-2	NA	CASSFSPGQGAEAFF	TGTGCCAGCAGCTTTTCGCCGGGACAGGGGGCCGAAGCTTTCTTT
NA	TRBJ1-1	TRBV6-5	NA	CASSHVGVEAFF	TGTGCCAGCAGCCACGTGGGGGTAGAGGCTTTCTTT
NA	TRBJ2-7	TRBV5-6	once	CASSLGAATYEQYF	TGTGCCAGCAGCTTGGGGGCCGCAACCTACGAGCAGTACTTC
TRBD1	TRBJ2-7	TRBV5-1	NA	CASSGGTGEQYF	TGCGCCAGCAGCGGAGGGACAGGGGAGCAGTACTTC
NA	TRBJ1-6	TRBV6-5	NA	CASSDSPYNSPLHF	TGTGCCAGCAGTGACAGTCCCTATAATTCACCCCTCCACTTT
TRBD1	TRBJ1-4	TRBV2	medium-sized	CATQTGTGGVKLFF	TGTGCCACCCAGACCGGGACAGGGGGCGTGAAACTGTTTTTT
NA	TRBJ2-5	TRBV15	NA	CATSRDQETQYF	TGTGCCACCAGCAGGGACCAAGAGACCCAGTACTTC
NA	TRBJ2-3	TRBV7-6	NA	CASSLTGPTDTQYF	TGTGCCAGCAGCTTAACGGGACCCACAGATACGCAGTATTTT
NA	TRBJ2-7	TRBV6-5	NA	CASSYSIGDEQYF	TGTGCCAGCAGTTACTCGATTGGGGACGAGCAGTACTTC
TRBD1	TRBJ1-1	TRBV4-1	NA	CASSQAPGQGTNEAFF	TGCGCCAGCAGCCAGGCCCCGGGACAGGGGACTAATGAAGCTTTCTTT
TRBD1	TRBJ1-1	TRBV4-1	NA	CASSQDRGQGSRFGTEAFF	TGCGCCAGCAGCCAAGATCGAGGACAGGGGAGTAGATTTGGAACTGAAGCTTTCTTT
TRBD2	TRBJ2-5	TRBV10-3	NA	CATSGEGRRETQYF	TGTGCCACTAGTGGGGAGGGGCGCAGGGAGACCCAGTACTTC
TRBD1	TRBJ2-3	TRBV7-9	NA	CASSPTGEDTQYF	TGTGCCAGCAGCCCGACAGGGGAGGATACGCAGTATTTT
TRBD2	TRBJ2-7	TRBV7-7	NA	CASSSGLADEQYF	TGTGCCAGCAGCTCTGGACTAGCAGACGAGCAGTACTTC
NA	TRBJ1-2	TRBV27	NA	CASRRDGNYGYTF	TGTGCCTCCCGTAGAGATGGGAACTATGGCTACACCTTC
TRBD2	TRBJ2-3	TRBV2	NA	CATLAGFTDTQYF	TGTGCCACACTAGCGGGGTTCACAGATACGCAGTATTTT
NA	TRBJ2-6	TRBV7-2	NA	CASSHLFGANVLTF	TGTGCCAGCAGCCATTTGTTTGGGGCCAACGTCCTGACTTTC
NA	TRBJ2-3	TRBV7-9	NA	CASRGDTQYF	TGTGCCAGCAGGGGGGATACGCAGTATTTT
TRBD1	TRBJ1-4	TRBV6-5	NA	CATSARQGEKLFF	TGTGCCACCTCAGCCCGACAGGGGGAGAAACTGTTTTTT